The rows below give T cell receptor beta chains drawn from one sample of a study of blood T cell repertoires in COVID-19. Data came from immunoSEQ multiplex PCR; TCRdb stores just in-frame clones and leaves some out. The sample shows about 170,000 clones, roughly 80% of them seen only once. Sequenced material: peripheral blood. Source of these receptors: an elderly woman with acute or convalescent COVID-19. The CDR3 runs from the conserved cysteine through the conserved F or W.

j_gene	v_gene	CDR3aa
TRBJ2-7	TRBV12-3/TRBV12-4	CASSFGTDYEQYF
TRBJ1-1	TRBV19	CASSLHRDRGQRGAFF
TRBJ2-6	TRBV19	CASTPGDRVSGANVLTF
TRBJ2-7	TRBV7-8	CASSRGGVGQGIYEQYF
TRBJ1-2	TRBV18	CASSPNGAYGYTF
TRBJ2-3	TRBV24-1	CATSDARPLAGGPGTQYF
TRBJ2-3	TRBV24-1	CATSEVSGSADTQYF
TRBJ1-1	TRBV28	CASSSPGQANTEAFF
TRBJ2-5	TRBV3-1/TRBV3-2	CASSDYQETQYF
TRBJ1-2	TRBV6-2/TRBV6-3	CASSYLIEVEGYTF
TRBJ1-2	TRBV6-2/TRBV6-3	CASSYVLGFGDYGYTF
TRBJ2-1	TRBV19	CASSTQQGGYNEQFF
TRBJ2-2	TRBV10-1	CASSELAGTGYGELFF
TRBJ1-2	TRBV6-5	CASSPTGDAGYTF
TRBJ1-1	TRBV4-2	CASSQNEGGGAFF
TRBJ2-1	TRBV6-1	CASSGRNRGGNNEQFF